This T cell receptor (beta chain) was found in a study of cytomegalovirus exposure and HLA in healthy donors (dated by TCRdb to 2017 to 2019). Turning to the overall study: An earlier analysis of approximately 640 of the donors reported approximately 290 Gb of sequence data and about 100 million unique TCR beta sequences from around 200 million T cells. An early release covering over 500 HLA-typed donors comprised 300 to 350 gigabases of sequencing data and 85 million or so unique TCR sequences. Of the 398 genotyped donors, 80% to 90% were placed in the genetic ancestry cluster associated with self-reported Caucasian donors. The study was designed to test whether signatures of past pathogen exposure could be identified by cataloging public T cell receptors. The study profiled the T cell repertoires of more than 500 subjects by immunosequencing and related them to cytomegalovirus serostatus. Along with the roughly 700-subject first cohort, a separate validation cohort of around 110 different subjects was used. To predict cytomegalovirus infection status, the study combined high-throughput TCR immunosequencing, statistical association of individual TCRs with disease status, and machine learning. In a later analysis, previously published TCR beta repertoires from about 640 donors were re-analyzed and high-resolution HLA genotyping was added so that TCR occurrence patterns could be studied. The later analysis used no new phenotypic data to find candidate immune exposures, relying instead on TCR beta sequences and their occurrence across donors. An earlier analysis of 587 of the donors used high-throughput TCR beta sequencing to judge whether each TCR beta V gene segment behaved as functional or pseudogenic. Donor age, sex, ethnicity and CMV serostatus were compiled together with the repertoire data. Genome-wide SNP genotypes for about 65% of the 666 donors were used in a later genetic analysis, which treated that subset as a discovery cohort. Every discovery cohort repertoire had been produced on one sequencing platform. HLA typing covered class I and class II loci at four-digit resolution. Typing coverage varied by locus: 629-630 donors for A, B, C, DRB1 and DQB1; around 560 for DQA1; about 570 for DPA1; roughly 450 for DPB1. Roughly five DR-DQ haplotypes were handled as single units for association and clustering, since linkage in the cohort was strong. Among several hundred genotyped donors of the cohort, an average of approximately 220,000 unique TCR beta nucleotide sequences was sequenced per donor, of which about 18% were non-productive.

In total, 666 healthy bone marrow donors made up the cohort. At the time of sampling, every cohort member was nominally healthy, though immune exposures that went unrecorded were likely present. The donor was CMV seronegative and was included in the group of about 350 seronegative cohort members. A peripheral blood sample was provided by each donor, and peripheral blood mononuclear cells were used for TCR beta sequencing. Genomic DNA extraction from the blood cell samples was performed with the Qiagen DNeasy Blood Extraction Kit. Study-wide findings and limitations: Assigning TCR associations to individual alleles was difficult when HLA alleles, especially DR and DQ, strongly co-occurred. In vitro tests confirmed that a few of the cytomegalovirus-associated TCR beta chains recognize cytomegalovirus antigens. The earlier analysis of a few hundred of the donors excluded seventeen rarely observed V segments, including chromosome 9 orphons, because counts were too low. Because the 87-base-pair reads could not distinguish some IMGT-functional V segments, including TRBV6-2 and TRBV6-3, those segments were excluded. Most TCR sequences were observed very rarely across donors, whereas some public TCRs were present in many individuals. The study gave a list of under 200 TCR beta chains associated with cytomegalovirus. A later analysis found that HLA-associated TCR beta chains were more clonally expanded and had lower generation probabilities than equally common non-associated chains. A later analysis found that TCR association rates varied across HLA loci, with DRB1 alleles showing the most associated TCRs and HLA-C alleles the fewest. Roughly uniform sequencing depth across donors was assumed in presence/absence analyses, although this assumption may not hold. A group of highly shared sequence variants was considered likely to be a technical artifact of the sequencing pipeline. Cytomegalovirus status was reported to be diagnosed by the classifier with high specificity and sensitivity in both the original and validation cohorts. A further reported finding was that TCR beta sequences accurately predicted the HLA-A and HLA-B alleles for most subjects in the first cohort. Compared with the roughly 600-donor mean, donors in an Asian-associated ancestry cluster had fewer N-insertions in productive TCRs, according to a later genetic analysis. This cohort had only TCR beta chains sequenced, and the lack of alpha or paired-chain data limited which features could be detected. According to a later analysis, most CMV-associated TCR beta chains appeared to be HLA-restricted, and the HLA associations seemed to be driven largely by CMV exposure. Because some donors lacked HLA typing at each locus, the association tests relied only on the typed subset. Linkage disequilibrium might explain the correlated functional status among segregating V segments, but an unknown experimental factor could not be ruled out. CMV serostatus was the only immune exposure information available for the cohort. A later analysis reported that several top co-occurrence clusters appeared linked to parvovirus B19, influenza, CMV and Epstein-Barr virus. In a later analysis, around 17,000 TCR beta sequences were associated with specific HLA alleles at a false discovery rate of 0.05. It was suggested by the authors that the approach could potentially be generalized to other disease states and immunological phenotypes. In an earlier analysis of around 500 of the donors, most TCR beta V segments appeared in productive rearrangements about 90% or about 30% of the time, broadly matching IMGT annotations. In a later genetic analysis, a missense DCLRE1C variant was associated with V-gene and J-gene trimming of TCR beta chains, and the association was replicated in an independent cohort.

This clone was seen a single time. It lacks a known antigen. No base-level quality is on record; no much larger clone is a single base apart. Receptors were amplified or captured by the immunoSEQ multiplex PCR assay. A mixture of 60 forward primers for TCR Vbeta segments and 13 reverse primers for TCR Jbeta segments was used in the multiplex PCR. A multiplex PCR assay on genomic DNA amplified the CDR3 region of rearranged TCR beta genes. On the Illumina HiSeq System, the amplified TCR beta libraries were sequenced as 87-base-pair reads. Per the authors' processing: In a later analysis, tens of millions of unique TCR beta chains were counted across the 666 repertoires, and roughly 9.9 million of these chains were shared by at least two donors. Raw reads were error-corrected and collapsed into unique sequences with a nearest-neighbor algorithm that merged closely related sequences to remove PCR and sequencing errors. Alignment of CDR3 sequences to IMGT reference sequences was used to assign V, D and J gene segments. For a sequence to be retained, a match of at least six nucleotides was required to both a V gene segment and a J gene segment. Rearrangements were classified as productive when the CDR3 lacked stop codons and remained in frame with V and J, and all other rearrangements were classified as non-productive. CDR3 was defined according to IMGT convention as the region running from the second conserved V-encoded cysteine to the conserved J-encoded phenylalanine. The earlier analysis of about 530 of the donors excluded any sequence lacking an unambiguous match to a single V gene segment. In an earlier analysis of about 590 of the donors, a V segment was called functional when productive rearrangements were above 56.7%, and segregating when the standard deviation between donors exceeded 5%. A statistical classification framework was built for diagnosing cytomegalovirus status from the catalog of TCR beta chain sequences. In a later analysis, TCR nucleotide sequences were compared against IMGT/GENE-DB human TR gene sequences so that V and J genes could be assigned. Using the TCRdist pipeline, a later analysis assigned CDR3 sequences along with most-parsimonious VDJ recombination scenarios. A later analysis defined each TCR beta chain by its CDR3 amino acid sequence plus V-gene family, and excluded reads lacking a unique V-gene family. A later analysis removed 500 to 600 highly shared, low-generation-probability nucleotide sequences to deal with suspected cross-contamination and a sequencing artifact. A later analysis calculated a clonal expansion index for each public chain from normalized within-repertoire ranks of inferred template counts. A later analysis computed generation probabilities with a VDJ recombination model fitted to out-of-frame rearrangements, and checked the results against IGoR. Hypergeometric tests were used in a later analysis to score TCR-TCR, TCR-HLA and TCR-CMV co-occurrence, with a repertoire-size bias correction applied to the TCR pairs. To estimate false discovery rates, a later analysis permuted the HLA or CMV assignments 20 times. In a later analysis, co-occurring TCRs were grouped using DBSCAN, with TCRdist sequence similarity added in when clustering inside HLA-allele-positive subsets. Repertoires with fewer than 30,000 or more than 120,000 public chains, plus five repertoires with anomalous nucleotide sharing, were excluded from co-occurrence clustering. The table comes from immuneACCESS by way of TCRdb, which keeps in-frame sequences with V and J called. Part of the clones is missing from these tables; in studies checked, under half for an unresolved V gene and the rest for unknown reasons. V and J calls and clone size come straight from that table; D and trimming were deduced from the DNA. The table for this sample lists some 130,000 clones; 75% of them were counted only once. Jointly, the top ten make up less than 4% of the sample.

Here V drops 7 bases and J drops 6 bases, and the junction holds 11 bases not matched to any gene. Taken from the germline V gene, the CDR1 and CDR2 loops are SQVTM and ANQGSEA. The CDR3, cysteine through phenylalanine, is 14 amino acids long. Just the 42-base CDR3 DNA is kept, in frame starting at base 1. The clonotype comes from a man aged 30-40 years in good health and CMV-seronegative. The chain is made from TRBV29-1 and TRBJ2-1, with 8 central nucleotides matching TRBD1. The sequenced sample consisted of PBMCs. The nucleotide sequence reads TGCAGCGCCCGAGCGTTAGGACAGGGCAATGAGCAGTTCTTC. Protein translation: CSARALGQGNEQFF.